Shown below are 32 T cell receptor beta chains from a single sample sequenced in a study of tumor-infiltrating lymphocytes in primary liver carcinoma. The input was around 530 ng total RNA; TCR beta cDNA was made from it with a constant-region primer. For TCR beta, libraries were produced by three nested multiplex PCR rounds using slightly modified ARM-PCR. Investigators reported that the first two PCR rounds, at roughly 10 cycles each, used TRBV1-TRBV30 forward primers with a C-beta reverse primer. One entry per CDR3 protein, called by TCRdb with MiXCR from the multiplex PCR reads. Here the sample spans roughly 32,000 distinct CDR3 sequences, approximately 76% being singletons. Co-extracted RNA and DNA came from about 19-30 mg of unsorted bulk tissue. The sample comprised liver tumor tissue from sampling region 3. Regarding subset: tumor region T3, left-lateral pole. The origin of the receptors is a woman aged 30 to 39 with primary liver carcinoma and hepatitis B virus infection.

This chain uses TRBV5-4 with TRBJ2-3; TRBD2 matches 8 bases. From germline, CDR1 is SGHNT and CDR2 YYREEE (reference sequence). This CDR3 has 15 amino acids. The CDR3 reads CVGSADRGLGGTQYF. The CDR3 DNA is TGTGTCGGCAGCGCGGATCGGGGACTAGGAGGTACGCAGTATTTT.

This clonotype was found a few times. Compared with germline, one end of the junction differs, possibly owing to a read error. CDR3 sequence reads: CAWSSGRETQYF. As DNA, the CDR3 is TGCGCCTGGAGCTCGGGGCGGGAGACCCAGTACTTC. The chain couples TRBV30 to TRBJ2-5, with D perhaps assigned TRBD1 or TRBD2 (5 bases each). This CDR3 is built from 12 residues. Germline V lookup: CDR1 GTSNPN, CDR2 SVGIG (reference sequence).

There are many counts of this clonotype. DNA for the CDR3: TGTGCCAGCAGCATGGGGCTTCCCACAGATACGCAGTATTTT. This sequence encodes CASSMGLPTDTQYF. This chain uses TRBV11-2 with TRBJ2-3; weak D call: TRBD1 (5 bases). The CDR3 has 14 amino acids. Germline V gene sequence: CDR1 SGHAT, CDR2 FQNNGV. V lost 5 bases and J 2 bases, leaving 11 bases between the germline ends.

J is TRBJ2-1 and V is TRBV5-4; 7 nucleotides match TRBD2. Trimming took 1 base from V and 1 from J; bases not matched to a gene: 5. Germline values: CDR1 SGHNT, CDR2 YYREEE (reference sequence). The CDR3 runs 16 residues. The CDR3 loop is CASSLTSARSYNEQFF. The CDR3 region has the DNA TGTGCCAGCAGCTTGACTAGCGCAAGGTCCTACAATGAGCAGTTCTTC.

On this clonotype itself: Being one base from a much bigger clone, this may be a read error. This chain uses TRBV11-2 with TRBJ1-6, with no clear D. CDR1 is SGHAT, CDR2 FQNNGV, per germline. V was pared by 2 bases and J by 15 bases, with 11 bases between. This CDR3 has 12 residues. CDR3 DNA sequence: TGTGCCAGCAGCTTACATAATTCATTCCTCCACTTT. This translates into CASSLHNSFLHF.

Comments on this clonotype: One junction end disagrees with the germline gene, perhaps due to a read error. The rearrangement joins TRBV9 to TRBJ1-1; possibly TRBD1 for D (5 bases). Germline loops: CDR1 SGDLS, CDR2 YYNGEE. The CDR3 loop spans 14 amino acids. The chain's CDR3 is CASSVAHSDTEALF. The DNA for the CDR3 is TGTGCCAGCAGCGTAGCCCACTCGGACACTGAAGCTCTCTTT.

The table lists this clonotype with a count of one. CDR3 nucleotides: TGCAGCGCTCTAAGGGACTACTATGTGCAGTTCTTC. Translating gives CSALRDYYVQFF. This chain joins TRBV29-1 and TRBJ2-1; the match to TRBD2 covers 7 bases. V was pared by 7 bases and J by 12 bases, with 12 bases of the junction left unmatched. Germline V gene data show CDR1 as SQVTM and CDR2 as ANQGSEA. The CDR3 extends over 12 amino acids.

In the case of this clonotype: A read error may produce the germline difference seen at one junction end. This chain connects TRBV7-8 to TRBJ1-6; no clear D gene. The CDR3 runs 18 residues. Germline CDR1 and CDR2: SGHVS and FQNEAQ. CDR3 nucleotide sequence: TGTACCAGCAGCTTGGGTCCTCAGGCCCAGGCTTCACATTCACCCCTCCACTTT. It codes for CTSSLGPQAQASHSPLHF.

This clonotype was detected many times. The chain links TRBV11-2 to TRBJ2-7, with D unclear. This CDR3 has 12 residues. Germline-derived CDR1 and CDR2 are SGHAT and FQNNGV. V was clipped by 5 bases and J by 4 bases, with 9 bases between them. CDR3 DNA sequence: TGTGCCAGCAGCGACCCCCTATACGAGCAGTACTTC. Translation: CASSDPLYEQYF.

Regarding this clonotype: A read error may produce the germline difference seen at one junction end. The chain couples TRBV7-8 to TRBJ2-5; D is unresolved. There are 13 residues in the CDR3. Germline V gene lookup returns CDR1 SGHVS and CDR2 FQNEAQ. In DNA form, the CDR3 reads TGTGCCAGCCTCCCCTTGGGCCAAGAGACCCAGCATTTC. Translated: CASLPLGQETQHF.

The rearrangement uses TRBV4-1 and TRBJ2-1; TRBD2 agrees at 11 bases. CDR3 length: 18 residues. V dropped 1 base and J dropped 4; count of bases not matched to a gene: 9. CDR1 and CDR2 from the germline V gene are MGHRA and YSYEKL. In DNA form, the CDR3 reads TGCGCCAGCAGCCAAGGTAGTACTAGCGGGAGAGTATACAATGAGCAGTTCTTC. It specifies CASSQGSTSGRVYNEQFF.

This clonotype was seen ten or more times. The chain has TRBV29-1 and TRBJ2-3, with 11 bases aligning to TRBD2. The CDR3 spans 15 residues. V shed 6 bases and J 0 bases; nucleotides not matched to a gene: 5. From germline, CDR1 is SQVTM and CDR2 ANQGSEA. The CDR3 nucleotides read TGCAGCGTGGGACTAGCGGAGTCTAGCACAGATACGCAGTATTTT. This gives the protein CSVGLAESSTDTQYF.

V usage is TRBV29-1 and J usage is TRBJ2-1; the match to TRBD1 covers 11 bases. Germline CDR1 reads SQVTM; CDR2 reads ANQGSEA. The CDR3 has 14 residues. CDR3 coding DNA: TGCAGGGGATTGCCGGGACAGGGGGTTGATGAGCAGTTCTTC. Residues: CRGLPGQGVDEQFF.

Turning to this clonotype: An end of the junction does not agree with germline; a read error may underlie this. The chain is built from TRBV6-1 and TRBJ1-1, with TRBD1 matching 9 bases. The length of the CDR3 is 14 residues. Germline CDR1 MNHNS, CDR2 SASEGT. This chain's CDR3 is CVSRVDRGYAEAFF. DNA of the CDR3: TGTGTCAGCAGGGTTGACAGGGGGTACGCTGAAGCTTTCTTT.

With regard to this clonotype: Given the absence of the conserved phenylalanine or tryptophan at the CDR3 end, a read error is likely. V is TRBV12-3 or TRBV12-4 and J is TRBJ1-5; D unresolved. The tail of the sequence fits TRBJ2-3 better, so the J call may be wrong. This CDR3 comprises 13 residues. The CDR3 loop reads CASSLHSDQPQYL. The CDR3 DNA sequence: TGTGCCAGCAGTTTACACAGCGATCAGCCCCAGTATCTT.

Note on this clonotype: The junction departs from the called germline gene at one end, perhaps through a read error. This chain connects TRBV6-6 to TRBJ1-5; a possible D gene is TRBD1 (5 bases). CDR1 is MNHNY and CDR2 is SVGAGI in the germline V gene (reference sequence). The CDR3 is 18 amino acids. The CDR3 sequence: CASSYSPELGGNNQPQHF. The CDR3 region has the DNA TGTGCTAGCAGTTACTCGCCGGAACTCGGGGGGAACAATCAGCCCCAGCATTTT.

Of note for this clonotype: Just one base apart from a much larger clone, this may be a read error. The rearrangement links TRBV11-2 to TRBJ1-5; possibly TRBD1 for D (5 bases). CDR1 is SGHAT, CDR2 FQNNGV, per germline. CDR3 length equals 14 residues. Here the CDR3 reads CASSLLSGNRPQHF. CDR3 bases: TGTGCCAGCAGCTTACTATCAGGGAATCGGCCCCAGCATTTT.

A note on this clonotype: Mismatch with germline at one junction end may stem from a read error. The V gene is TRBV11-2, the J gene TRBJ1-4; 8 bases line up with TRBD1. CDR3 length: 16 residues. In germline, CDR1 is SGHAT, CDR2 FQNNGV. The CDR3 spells CDSSAPWTGSDEKLFF. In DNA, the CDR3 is TGTGACAGCAGCGCGCCTTGGACAGGGTCTGATGAAAAACTGTTTTTT.

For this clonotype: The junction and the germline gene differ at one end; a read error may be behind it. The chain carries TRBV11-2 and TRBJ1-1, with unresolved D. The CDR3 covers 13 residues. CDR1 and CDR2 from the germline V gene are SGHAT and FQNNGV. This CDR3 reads CASSLLRNTEASF. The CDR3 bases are TGTGCCAGCAGCTTACTTAGGAACACTGAAGCTTCCTTT.

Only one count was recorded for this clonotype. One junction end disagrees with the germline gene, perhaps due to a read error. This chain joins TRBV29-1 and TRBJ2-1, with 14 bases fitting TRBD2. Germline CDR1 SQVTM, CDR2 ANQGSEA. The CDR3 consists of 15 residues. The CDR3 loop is CIVKGGLAGDDEQFF. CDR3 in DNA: TGCATCGTTAAGGGGGGACTAGCGGGAGACGATGAGCAGTTCTTC.

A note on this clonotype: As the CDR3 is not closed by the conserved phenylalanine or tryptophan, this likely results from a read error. The CDR3 bases are TGTGCCAGCAGCTTTCGAACCGGGACTATACGAGAGACCCAGTACCTC. This encodes CASSFRTGTIRETQYL. V gene TRBV11-2 combines with J gene TRBJ2-5, with 7 bases fitting TRBD2. With 3 bases clipped from V and 4 bases from J, the junction kept 11 bases outside the gene matches. Germline V CDR1 and CDR2: SGHAT, FQNNGV. This CDR3 contains 16 residues.

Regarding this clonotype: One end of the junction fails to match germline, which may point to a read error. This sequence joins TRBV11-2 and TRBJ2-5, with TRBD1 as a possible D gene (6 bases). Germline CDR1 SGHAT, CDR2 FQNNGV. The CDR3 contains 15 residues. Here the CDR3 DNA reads TGTGCCAGCAGCGACCTGACAGGAGCGGAAGAGACTCAGTACTTC. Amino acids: CASSDLTGAEETQYF. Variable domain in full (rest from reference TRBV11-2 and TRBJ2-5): EAGVAQSPRYKIIEKRQSVAFWCNPISGHATLYWYQQILGQGPKLLIQFQNNGVVDDSQLPKDRFSAERLKGVDSTLKIQPAKLEDSAVYLCASSDLTGAEETQYFGPGTRLLVL.

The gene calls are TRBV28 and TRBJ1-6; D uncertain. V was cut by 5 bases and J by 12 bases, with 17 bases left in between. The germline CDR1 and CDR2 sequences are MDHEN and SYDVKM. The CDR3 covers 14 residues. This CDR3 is CASSELSGALPLHF. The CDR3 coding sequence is TGTGCCAGCAGTGAATTATCCGGAGCTTTACCCCTCCACTTT.

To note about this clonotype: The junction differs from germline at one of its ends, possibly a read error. CDR3 amino acids: CVSRTGGANTKAFF. In DNA form, the CDR3 reads TGTGTCAGTAGGACAGGGGGTGCAAACACTAAAGCTTTCTTT. The chain is built from TRBV13 and TRBJ1-1, with TRBD1 identical over 10 bases. This CDR3 has 14 amino acids. CDR1 is PRHDT, CDR2 FYEKMQ, per germline (reference sequence).

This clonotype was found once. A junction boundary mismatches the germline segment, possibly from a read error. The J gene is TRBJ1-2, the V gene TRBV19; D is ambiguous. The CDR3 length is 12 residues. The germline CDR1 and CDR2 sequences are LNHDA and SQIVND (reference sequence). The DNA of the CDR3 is TGTGCCAATAGCCCCGGGCCCTATGGTTACACCTTC. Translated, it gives CANSPGPYGYTF.

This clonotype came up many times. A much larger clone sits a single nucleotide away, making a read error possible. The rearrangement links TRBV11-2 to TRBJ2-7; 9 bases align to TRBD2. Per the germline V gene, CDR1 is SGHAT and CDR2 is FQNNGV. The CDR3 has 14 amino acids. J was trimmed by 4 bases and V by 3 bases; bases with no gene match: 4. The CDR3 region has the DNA TGTGCCAGCAGCTTGATTAGCGGGAGTTACGAGCAGTACTTC. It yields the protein CASSLISGSYEQYF.

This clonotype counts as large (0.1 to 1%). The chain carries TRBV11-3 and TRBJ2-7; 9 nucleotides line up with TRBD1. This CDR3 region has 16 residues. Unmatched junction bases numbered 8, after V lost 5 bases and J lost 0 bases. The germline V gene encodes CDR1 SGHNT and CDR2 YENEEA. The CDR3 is CASSRRDRDYSYEQYF. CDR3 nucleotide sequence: TGTGCCAGCAGCCGCCGGGACAGGGATTACTCCTACGAGCAGTACTTC.

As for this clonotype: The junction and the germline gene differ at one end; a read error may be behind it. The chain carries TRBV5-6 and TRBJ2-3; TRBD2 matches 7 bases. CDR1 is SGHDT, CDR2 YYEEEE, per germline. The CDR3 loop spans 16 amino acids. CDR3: CTSSLLTGGGTDTQYF. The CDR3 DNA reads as TGTACCAGCAGCTTGTTGACGGGGGGTGGGACAGATACGCAGTATTTT.

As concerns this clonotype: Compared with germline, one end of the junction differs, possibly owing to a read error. The DNA for the CDR3 is TGTTCCAGCAGCCCAAGGACGGGGGGTAATTCACCCCTCCACTTT. The encoded protein is CSSSPRTGGNSPLHF. The rearrangement joins TRBV5-4 to TRBJ1-6; the D gene is possibly TRBD1 (5 bases). This CDR3 contains 15 residues. Per germline, CDR1 SGHNT and CDR2 YYREEE (reference sequence).

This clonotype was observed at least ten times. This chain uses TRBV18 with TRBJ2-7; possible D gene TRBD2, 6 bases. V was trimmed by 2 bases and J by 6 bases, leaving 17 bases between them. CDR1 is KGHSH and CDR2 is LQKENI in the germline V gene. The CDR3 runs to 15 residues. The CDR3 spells CASSPERLVEGEQYF. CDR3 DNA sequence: TGTGCCAGCTCACCAGAGCGACTAGTGGAGGGCGAGCAGTACTTC. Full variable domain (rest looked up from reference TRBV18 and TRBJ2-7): NAGVMQNPRHLVRRRGQEARLRCSPMKGHSHVYWYRQLPEEGLKFMVYLQKENIIDESGMPKERFSAEFPKEGPSILRIQQVVRGDSAAYFCASSPERLVEGEQYFGPGTRLTVT.

The DNA of the CDR3 is TGTGCCGGCTGTGACTCCGAGGGGGTCACCGGGGAGCTGTTTTTT. It translates to CAGCDSEGVTGELFF. The genes are TRBV6-4 and TRBJ2-2; D might be TRBD1 (6 bases). The ends were cut back, 11 bases at V and 4 bases at J, with 20 bases in the middle. The CDR3 runs 15 residues. CDR1 MRHNA and CDR2 SNTAGT come from the germline V gene.

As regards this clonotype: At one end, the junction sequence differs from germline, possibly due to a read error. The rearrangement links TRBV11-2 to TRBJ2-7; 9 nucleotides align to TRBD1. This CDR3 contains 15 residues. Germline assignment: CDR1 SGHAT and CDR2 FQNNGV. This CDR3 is CANCLRWTGENEQYF. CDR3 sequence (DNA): TGCGCCAACTGCTTACGATGGACAGGGGAAAACGAGCAGTACTTC.